Listed here are 18 T cell receptor beta chains from one sample, sequenced in a study of T cell changes during pregnancy in multiple sclerosis. Profiled with immunoSEQ multiplex PCR; TCRdb holds only in-frame clones, not every one. Of around 72,000 clones in the sample, around 94% were seen once. Sequenced here: peripheral blood, sampled in the second trimester of pregnancy. These receptors were taken from a female donor in good health, enrolled as a control in a pregnancy study.

The chain employs TRBV7-2 and TRBJ2-2; the D gene is possibly TRBD1 (5 bases). V lost 2 bases and J 1 base, leaving 11 bases between the germline ends. From germline, CDR1 is SGHTA and CDR2 FQGNSA. This CDR3 is 16 amino acids long. CDR3 amino acids: CASSLMGTGNTGELFF. In DNA form, the CDR3 reads TGTGCCAGCAGCTTAATGGGTACAGGGAACACCGGGGAGCTGTTTTTT. Full variable domain (missing parts from reference TRBV7-2 and TRBJ2-2): GAGVSQSPSNKVTEKGKDVELRCDPISGHTALYWYRQSLGQGLEFLIYFQGNSAPDKSGLPSDRFSAERTGGSVSTLTIQRTQQEDSAVYLCASSLMGTGNTGELFFGEGSRLTVL.

V usage is TRBV25-1 and J usage is TRBJ2-7, with D tentatively TRBD1 (6 bases). Germline CDR1 MGHDK, CDR2 SYGVNS. This CDR3 has 13 amino acids. V was cut by 4 bases and J by 9 bases, with 16 bases left in between. CDR3 nucleotide sequence: TGTGCCAGCAGTGTCGGGACACGACGAGGGCAGTACTTC. It translates to CASSVGTRRGQYF.

The chain employs TRBV18 and TRBJ1-2; tentatively, D is TRBD1 (5 bases). Germline CDR1 and CDR2: KGHSH and LQKENI. The CDR3 has 14 residues. The V gene lost 2 bases and the J gene lost 6 bases, with 13 bases spanning the gap. CDR3 amino acids: CASSPSAGMDGYTF. The CDR3 DNA reads TGTGCCAGCTCACCAAGCGCAGGGATGGATGGCTACACCTTC.

This chain connects TRBV7-6 to TRBJ1-4; 7 bases map to TRBD1. The V segment lost 3 bases and the J segment 12 bases; nucleotides outside the gene matches: 7. Germline loops: CDR1 SGHVS, CDR2 FNYEAQ. The CDR3 has 13 residues. The CDR3 reads CASSFGQANQLFF. CDR3 in DNA: TGTGCCAGCAGCTTCGGACAGGCCAACCAACTGTTTTTT.

The CDR3 bases are TGTGCCAGCCACAAGGCCCCGGGATCTTACCAAGAAAAACTGTTTTTT. Encoded protein: CASHKAPGSYQEKLFF. The chain links TRBV11-3 to TRBJ1-4, with no clear D. Germline V gene lookup returns CDR1 SGHNT and CDR2 YENEEA. The CDR3 contains 16 residues. Trimming pared 8 bases from V and 8 bases from J, leaving 24 bases between.

This chain links TRBV7-8 with TRBJ1-2; 9 nucleotides agree with TRBD1. Per the germline V gene, CDR1 is SGHVS and CDR2 is FQNEAQ. CDR3 length: 14 residues. V lost 2 bases, J lost 4 bases, and 2 bases stayed unmatched. The CDR3 loop reads CASSLMDRGYGYTF. The CDR3 DNA is TGTGCCAGCAGCTTAATGGACAGGGGCTATGGCTACACCTTC.

The genes are TRBV11-2 and TRBJ2-7; D gene uncertain. This CDR3 is built from 12 residues. From germline, CDR1 is SGHAT and CDR2 FQNNGV. The V end was cut by 7 bases, the J end by 6 bases, with 13 bases between. In nucleotides, the CDR3 is TGTGCCAGCACCACCCCAGGAACCGAGCAGTACTTC. Translated, it gives CASTTPGTEQYF.

The chain links TRBV10-1 to TRBJ1-1; 8 bases align to TRBD1. CDR3 length equals 14 residues. V trimming: 6 bases; J trimming: 3 bases; junction bases outside the gene matches: 6. Germline CDR1 and CDR2: WNHNN and SYGVQD (reference sequence). CDR3 bases: TGCGCCAGCAGAGACAGGGGAGTAGACACTGAAGCTTTCTTT. This encodes CASRDRGVDTEAFF.

The CDR3 reads CASSFARVSYNEQFF. The DNA of the CDR3 is TGTGCCAGCAGTTTTGCCAGGGTATCCTACAATGAGCAGTTCTTC. The chain uses TRBV28 and TRBJ2-1; TRBD1 is a possible D gene (5 bases). Germline CDR1 reads MDHEN; CDR2 reads SYDVKM. The CDR3 has 15 amino acids. Trimming took off 3 bases at V and 1 base at J, with 10 bases between the two ends.

The chain employs TRBV5-1 and TRBJ1-2; the D is unclear. The CDR3 runs to 15 residues. The germline V gene encodes CDR1 SGHRS and CDR2 YFSETQ. The ends were cut back, 3 bases at V and 3 bases at J, with 15 bases in the middle. The CDR3, as DNA: TGCGCCAGCAGCTCACTAGAGTATTCCCACTATGGCTACACCTTC. This translates into CASSSLEYSHYGYTF. Combining the CDR3 with reference TRBV5-1 and TRBJ1-2 gives the whole variable domain KAGVTQTPRYLIKTRGQQVTLSCSPISGHRSVSWYQQTPGQGLQFLFEYFSETQRNKGNFPGRFSGRQFSNSRSEMNVSTLELGDSALYLCASSSLEYSHYGYTFGSGTRLTVV.

The V and J genes are TRBV18 and TRBJ2-7; D may be TRBD2 (5 bases). The V end lost 3 bases, the J end lost 5 bases, and 14 bases lay between the germline ends. CDR3 length: 14 amino acids. Germline CDR1 and CDR2: KGHSH and LQKENI. CDR3 bases: TGTGCCAGCTCACCCACGAGGGCCATCCACGAGCAGTACTTC. Amino acids: CASSPTRAIHEQYF.

The V gene is TRBV5-6, the J gene TRBJ2-2, with D possibly being TRBD1 (6 bases). V dropped 5 bases and J dropped 4 bases, with 12 bases sitting between them. Germline CDR1 is SGHDT and CDR2 is YYEEEE. The CDR3 sequence is 14 residues long. Here the CDR3 reads CASRRTASTGELFF. CDR3 nucleotide sequence: TGTGCCAGCAGACGGACAGCATCCACCGGGGAGCTGTTTTTT.

V usage is TRBV10-3 and J usage is TRBJ1-1; D not resolved. Trimming took off 7 bases at V and 6 bases at J, with 15 bases between the two ends. The germline V gene encodes CDR1 ENHRY and CDR2 SYGVKD. CDR3 length equals 13 residues. The CDR3: CAIKETTGAEAFF. In DNA, the CDR3 is TGTGCCATCAAAGAGACAACCGGGGCTGAAGCTTTCTTT.

The J gene is TRBJ1-4, the V gene TRBV19, with a tentative D call TRBD1 (6 bases). V dropped 9 bases and J dropped 5 bases, with 16 bases sitting between them. The CDR3 covers 14 residues. CDR1 LNHDA and CDR2 SQIVND come from the germline V gene (reference sequence). CDR3 residues: CARLQGWGNEKLFF. The CDR3 coding sequence is TGTGCCAGATTACAGGGCTGGGGGAATGAAAAACTGTTTTTT. The whole variable domain, remainder taken from reference TRBV19 and TRBJ1-4, is DGGITQSPKYLFRKEGQNVTLSCEQNLNHDAMYWYRQDPGQGLRLIYYSQIVNDFQKGDIAEGYSVSREKKESFPLTVTSAQKNPTAFYLCARLQGWGNEKLFFGSGTQLSVL.

This clone has a single count. The rearrangement links TRBV5-1 to TRBJ1-2; TRBD1 matches at 11 bases. The CDR3 has 15 residues. The germline CDR1 and CDR2 sequences are SGHRS and YFSETQ. Losses at the gene ends were 3 bases for V and 5 bases for J; bases not matched to a gene: 6. CDR3 bases: TGCGCCAGCAGCTACTCCGGGACAGGGGGTTATGGCTACACCTTC. Amino acids: CASSYSGTGGYGYTF.

The genes are TRBV2 and TRBJ1-2; 8 bases line up with TRBD1. CDR3 length equals 13 residues. Germline values: CDR1 SNHLY, CDR2 FYNNEI. Germline trimming cut 7 bases from V and 4 bases from J; bases unmatched to any gene: 5. The CDR3 nucleotides read TGTGCCAGCACCTCAACAGGGGGCTATGGCTACACCTTC. It translates to CASTSTGGYGYTF.

V usage is TRBV5-8 and J usage is TRBJ2-7; TRBD1 is a possible D gene (5 bases). The V and J ends lost 1 base and 0 bases respectively, with 8 bases between them. The CDR3 extends over 14 amino acids. Germline V gene data show CDR1 as SGHTS and CDR2 as YDEGEE. In DNA, the CDR3 is TGTGCCAGCAGCTTGACAGGTAGCTCCTACGAGCAGTACTTC. Its translation: CASSLTGSSYEQYF.

V usage is TRBV2 and J usage is TRBJ2-1, with D perhaps matching TRBD2 (5 bases). The CDR3 is 15 amino acids. Germline V gene data show CDR1 as SNHLY and CDR2 as FYNNEI. Trimming left V 6 bases short and J 0 bases short, with 12 bases between. Here the CDR3 reads CASRGGSSSYNEQFF. The CDR3 nucleotides are TGTGCCAGCAGGGGCGGGTCCAGCTCCTACAATGAGCAGTTCTTC.